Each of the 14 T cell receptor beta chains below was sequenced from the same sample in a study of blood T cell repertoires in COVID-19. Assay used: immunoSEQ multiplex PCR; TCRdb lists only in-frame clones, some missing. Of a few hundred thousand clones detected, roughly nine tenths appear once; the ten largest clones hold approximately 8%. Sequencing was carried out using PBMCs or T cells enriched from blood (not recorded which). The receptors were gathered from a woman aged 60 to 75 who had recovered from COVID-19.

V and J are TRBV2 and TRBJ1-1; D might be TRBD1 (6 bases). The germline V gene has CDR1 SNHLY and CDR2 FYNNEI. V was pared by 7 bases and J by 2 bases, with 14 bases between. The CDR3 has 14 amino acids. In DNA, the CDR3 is TGTGCCAGCATTCGGAGACAGGAAAACACTGAAGCTTTCTTT. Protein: CASIRRQENTEAFF.

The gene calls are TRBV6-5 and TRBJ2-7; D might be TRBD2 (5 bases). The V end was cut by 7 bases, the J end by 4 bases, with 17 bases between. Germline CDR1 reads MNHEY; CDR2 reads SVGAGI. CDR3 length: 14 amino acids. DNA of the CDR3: TGTGCCAGCATCTTTGAGGCGGGTCCATACGAGCAGTACTTC. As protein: CASIFEAGPYEQYF.

CDR3 nucleotides: TGTGCCATCAGTGGGACAGGGTCGAACACCGGGGAGCTGTTTTTT. It translates to CAISGTGSNTGELFF. This chain joins TRBV10-3 and TRBJ2-2, with 8 bases fitting TRBD1. The CDR3 totals 15 residues. J was trimmed by 0 bases and V by 4 bases; bases with no gene match: 1. The germline CDR1 and CDR2 sequences are ENHRY and SYGVKD.

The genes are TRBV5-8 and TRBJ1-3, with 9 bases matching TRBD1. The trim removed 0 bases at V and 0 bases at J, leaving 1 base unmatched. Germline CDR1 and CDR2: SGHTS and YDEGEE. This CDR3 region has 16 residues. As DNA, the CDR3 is TGTGCCAGCAGCTTGGTGACAGGGGGCTCTGGAAACACCATATATTTT. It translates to CASSLVTGGSGNTIYF.

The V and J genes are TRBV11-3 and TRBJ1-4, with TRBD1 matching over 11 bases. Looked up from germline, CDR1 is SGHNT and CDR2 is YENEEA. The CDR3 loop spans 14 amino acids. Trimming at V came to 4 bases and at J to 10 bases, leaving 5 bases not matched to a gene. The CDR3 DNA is TGTGCCAGCAGCTCCGGGACAGGGGGTGGAAAACTGTTTTTT. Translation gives CASSSGTGGGKLFF.

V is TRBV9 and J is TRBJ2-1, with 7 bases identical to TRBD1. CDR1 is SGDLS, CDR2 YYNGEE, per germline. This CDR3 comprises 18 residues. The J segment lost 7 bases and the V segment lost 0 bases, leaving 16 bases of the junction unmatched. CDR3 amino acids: CASSVAKGRQGSLNEQFF. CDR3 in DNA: TGTGCCAGCAGCGTAGCTAAAGGACGACAGGGAAGCTTAAATGAGCAGTTCTTC.

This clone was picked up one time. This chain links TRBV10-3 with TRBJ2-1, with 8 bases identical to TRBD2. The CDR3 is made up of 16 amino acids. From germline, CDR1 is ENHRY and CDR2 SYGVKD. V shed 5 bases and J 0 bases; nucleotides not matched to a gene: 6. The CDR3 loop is CAISPAGGVSYNEQFF. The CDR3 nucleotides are TGTGCCATCAGTCCCGCCGGGGGGGTCTCCTACAATGAGCAGTTCTTC.

The CDR3, as DNA: TGTGCCAGTAGTATGGGGCGGACAATCTATGGCTACACCTTC. It translates to CASSMGRTIYGYTF. The J gene is TRBJ1-2, the V gene TRBV19, with a weak D call TRBD1 (5 bases). The CDR3 runs 14 residues. V lost 3 bases, J lost 4 bases, and 12 bases lay in between. CDR1 is LNHDA, CDR2 SQIVND, per germline (reference sequence). Complete variable domain (other parts from reference TRBV19 and TRBJ1-2): DGGITQSPKYLFRKEGQNVTLSCEQNLNHDAMYWYRQDPGQGLRLIYYSQIVNDFQKGDIAEGYSVSREKKESFPLTVTSAQKNPTAFYLCASSMGRTIYGYTFGSGTRLTVV.

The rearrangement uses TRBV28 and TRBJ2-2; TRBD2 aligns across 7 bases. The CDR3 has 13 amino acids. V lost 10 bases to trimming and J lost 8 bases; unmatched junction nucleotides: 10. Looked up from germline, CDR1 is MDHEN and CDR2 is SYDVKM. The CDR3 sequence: CATRGLDWGELFF. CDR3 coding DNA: TGTGCCACCCGAGGACTAGATTGGGGGGAGCTGTTTTTT. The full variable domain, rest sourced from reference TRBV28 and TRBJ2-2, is DVKVTQSSRYLVKRTGEKVFLECVQDMDHENMFWYRQDPGLGLRLIYFSYDVKMKEKGDIPEGYSVSREKKERFSLILESASTNQTSMYLCATRGLDWGELFFGEGSRLTVL.

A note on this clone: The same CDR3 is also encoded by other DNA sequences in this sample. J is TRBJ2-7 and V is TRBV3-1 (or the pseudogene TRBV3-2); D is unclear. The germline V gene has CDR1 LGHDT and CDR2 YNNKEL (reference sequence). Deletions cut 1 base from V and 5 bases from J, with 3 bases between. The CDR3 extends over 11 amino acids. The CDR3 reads CASSQVDEQYF. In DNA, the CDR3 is TGTGCCAGCAGCCAAGTAGACGAGCAGTACTTC.

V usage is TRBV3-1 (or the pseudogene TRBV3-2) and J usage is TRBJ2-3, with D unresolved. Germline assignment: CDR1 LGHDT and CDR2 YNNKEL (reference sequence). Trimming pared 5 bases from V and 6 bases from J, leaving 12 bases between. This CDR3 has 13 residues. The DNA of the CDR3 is TGTGCCAGCAGCTCCTCGTCCGGGGATACGCAGTATTTT. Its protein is CASSSSSGDTQYF.

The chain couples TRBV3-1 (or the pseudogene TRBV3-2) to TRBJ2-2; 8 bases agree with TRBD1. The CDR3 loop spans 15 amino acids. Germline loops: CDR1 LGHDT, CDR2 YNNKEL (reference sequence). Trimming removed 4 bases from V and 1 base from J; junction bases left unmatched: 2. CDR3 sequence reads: CASSLGQGNTGELFF. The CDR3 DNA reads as TGTGCCAGCAGCCTCGGACAGGGGAACACCGGGGAGCTGTTTTTT.

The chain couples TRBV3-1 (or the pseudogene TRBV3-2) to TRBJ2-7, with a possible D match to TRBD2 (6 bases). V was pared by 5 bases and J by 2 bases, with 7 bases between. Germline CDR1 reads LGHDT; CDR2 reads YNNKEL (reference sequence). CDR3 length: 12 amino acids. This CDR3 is CASSWGAYEQYF. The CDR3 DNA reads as TGTGCCAGCAGCTGGGGGGCCTACGAGCAGTACTTC.

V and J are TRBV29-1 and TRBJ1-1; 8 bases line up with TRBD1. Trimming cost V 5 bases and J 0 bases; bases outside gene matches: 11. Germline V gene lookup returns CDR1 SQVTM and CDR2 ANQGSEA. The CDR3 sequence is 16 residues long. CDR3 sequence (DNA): TGCAGCGTTCGGACAGGGATTATTGGGGTGAACACTGAAGCTTTCTTT. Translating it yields CSVRTGIIGVNTEAFF.